A single sample is the source of the 20 T cell receptor beta chains below, sequenced in a study of graft-versus-host responses after intestinal transplantation. Method: immunoSEQ multiplex PCR; TCRdb's copy keeps in-frame clones and lacks some. This sample yields about 98,000 clones, of which roughly 88% are seen a single time; under 1.5% belongs to the top ten. The source was PBMCs, collected 255 days after intestinal transplant. Receptors were obtained from a human patient who received an intestinal transplant, so some T cells may come from the graft donor.

The J gene is TRBJ2-3, the V gene TRBV5-8, with D uncertain. The CDR3 extends over 12 amino acids. V was trimmed by 1 base and J by 5 bases, leaving 5 bases between them. Looked up from germline, CDR1 is SGHTS and CDR2 is YDEGEE. CDR3 loop: CASSLSIDTQYF. The CDR3 DNA sequence: TGTGCCAGCAGCTTGTCAATAGATACGCAGTATTTT.

The rearrangement uses TRBV6-5 and TRBJ1-6; no reliable D call. Germline assignment: CDR1 MNHEY and CDR2 SVGAGI. This CDR3 region has 15 residues. V lost 2 bases to trimming and J lost 2 bases, with 7 bases between them. CDR3 in DNA: TGTGCCAGCAGTTACGACCAGGCCTATAATTCACCCCTCCACTTT. Amino acid sequence: CASSYDQAYNSPLHF.

The chain links TRBV4-1 to TRBJ2-2; D could derive from TRBD1 or TRBD2 (6 bases each). Germline V lookup: CDR1 MGHRA, CDR2 YSYEKL. With 1 base removed from V and 5 bases from J, the gap between germline ends came to 11 bases. The CDR3 totals 15 residues. In nucleotides, the CDR3 is TGCGCCAGCAGCCAAGTGGGGGCGGGAACCGGGGAGCTGTTTTTT. This gives the protein CASSQVGAGTGELFF.

The J gene is TRBJ2-1, the V gene TRBV2; 13 bases line up with TRBD2. Per germline, CDR1 SNHLY and CDR2 FYNNEI. The CDR3 totals 20 residues. V shed 9 bases, J shed 4 bases, and the junction held 21 bases outside the gene matches. The CDR3: CASSPGTSGAWMRSYNEQFF. In nucleotides, the CDR3 is TGTGCCAGTTCCCCGGGGACTAGCGGGGCCTGGATGCGAAGTTACAATGAGCAGTTCTTC.

This clone was seen just once. The J gene is TRBJ2-1, the V gene TRBV6-5, with 14 bases identical to TRBD2. Germline V gene data show CDR1 as MNHEY and CDR2 as SVGAGI. V was clipped by 9 bases and J by 8 bases; unmatched bases: 6. The CDR3 has 14 amino acids. The CDR3: CASEGTSGSDEQFF. CDR3 DNA sequence: TGTGCCAGTGAAGGGACTAGCGGGAGTGATGAGCAGTTCTTC.

This sequence joins TRBV5-4 and TRBJ2-5; 8 positions match TRBD2. The length of the CDR3 is 14 residues. V shed 2 bases, J shed 5 bases, and the junction held 5 bases outside the gene matches. The germline V gene has CDR1 SGHNT and CDR2 YYREEE (reference sequence). The CDR3 nucleotides are TGTGCCAGCAGCTTTCCGGGGGGGCGTGAGACCCAGTACTTC. Amino acids: CASSFPGGRETQYF.

CDR3 residues: CASSISSSTQYF. The DNA for the CDR3 is TGTGCCAGTAGTATTAGTAGTTCTACGCAGTATTTT. This sequence joins TRBV19 and TRBJ2-3; D gene uncertain. The CDR3 sequence is 12 residues long. Germline CDR1 reads LNHDA; CDR2 reads SQIVND (reference sequence). V was pared by 3 bases and J by 8 bases, with 9 bases between.

V is TRBV10-1 and J is TRBJ1-1; tentatively, D is TRBD1 (6 bases). The CDR3 has 12 amino acids. Trimming cost V 5 bases and J 3 bases, with 7 bases left between them. Per the germline V gene, CDR1 is WNHNN and CDR2 is SYGVQD (reference sequence). CDR3 region: CASSSGDTEAFF. The CDR3 DNA sequence: TGCGCCAGCAGTTCAGGGGACACTGAAGCTTTCTTT.

The chain uses TRBV6-1 and TRBJ2-3; the D is unclear. Trimming removed 3 bases at V and 5 bases at J, with 12 bases between. CDR3 length: 14 amino acids. Per the germline V gene, CDR1 is MNHNS and CDR2 is SASEGT. The CDR3 region is CASSEAVGGDTQYF. The CDR3 DNA follows: TGTGCCAGCAGTGAGGCTGTTGGTGGAGATACGCAGTATTTT.

The rearrangement joins TRBV28 to TRBJ1-5; a possible D gene is TRBD1 (5 bases). The CDR3 loop spans 17 amino acids. CDR1 is MDHEN and CDR2 is SYDVKM in the germline V gene. V was shortened by 4 bases and J by 7 bases, with 23 bases between the two germline ends. The CDR3: CASSSPFPTGGGQPQHF. In nucleotides, the CDR3 is TGTGCCAGCAGTTCCCCCTTCCCGACGGGGGGAGGGCAGCCCCAGCATTTT.

This clone showed up just a few times. The chain has TRBV28 and TRBJ2-1, with 9 bases aligning to TRBD1. This CDR3 comprises 15 residues. CDR1 and CDR2 (germline): MDHEN, SYDVKM. V lost 6 bases and J lost 5; bases outside the gene matches: 8. As DNA, the CDR3 is TGTGCCAGCAGAAGGGACAGGGAAGCAGACAATGAGCAGTTCTTC. It codes for CASRRDREADNEQFF.

This clone was detected only once. The chain recombines TRBV28 with TRBJ2-6; 9 nucleotides line up with TRBD1. The CDR3 has 17 amino acids. The V segment lost 8 bases and the J segment 0 bases; nucleotides outside the gene matches: 8. Per the germline V gene, CDR1 is MDHEN and CDR2 is SYDVKM. The CDR3 DNA follows: TGTGCCAGCGGAACAGGGGGCCTAATCTCTGGGGCCAACGTCCTGACTTTC. Translation: CASGTGGLISGANVLTF.

V usage is TRBV5-4 and J usage is TRBJ1-2; D gene ambiguous. Germline V gene lookup returns CDR1 SGHNT and CDR2 YYREEE (reference sequence). This CDR3 contains 14 residues. V was clipped by 1 base and J by 12 bases, with 19 bases between them. CDR3 protein: CASSLYLKAAWHTF. Here the CDR3 DNA reads TGTGCCAGCAGCTTGTATTTGAAGGCGGCGTGGCACACCTTC.

The chain combines TRBV5-1 with TRBJ2-3, with D perhaps given as TRBD1 or TRBD2 (6 bases each). The CDR3 is 14 amino acids. Trimming took 5 bases from V and 2 from J, leaving 12 bases between them. Germline CDR1 reads SGHRS; CDR2 reads YFSETQ. The CDR3 DNA reads TGCGCCAGCAGAAGGGGGGTAGACACAGATACGCAGTATTTT. Amino acids: CASRRGVDTDTQYF.

The CDR3 DNA follows: TGTGCCAGCTCACCCGATTGGGGACAGATAAACACTGAAGCTTTCTTT. This translates into CASSPDWGQINTEAFF. V and J are TRBV18 and TRBJ1-1; TRBD1 matches at 7 bases. Germline values: CDR1 KGHSH, CDR2 LQKENI. V was clipped by 3 bases and J by 2 bases; unmatched bases: 9. The CDR3 is 16 residues long.

The J gene is TRBJ2-1, the V gene TRBV15, with TRBD2 identical over 14 bases. J was trimmed by 8 bases and V by 2 bases; bases with no gene match: 11. Germline V gene sequence: CDR1 LNHNV, CDR2 YYDKDF (reference sequence). The CDR3 has 18 residues. In DNA form, the CDR3 reads TGTGCCACCAGCAGACGACGGACTAGCGGGAGGCCTGGGGATGAGCAGTTCTTC. Residues: CATSRRRTSGRPGDEQFF.

J is TRBJ1-6 and V is TRBV27; no reliable D call. V lost 5 bases, J lost 7 bases, and 9 bases lay in between. The CDR3 runs to 13 residues. The germline CDR1 and CDR2 sequences are MNHEY and SMNVEV (reference sequence). The CDR3 spells CASSPGSNSPLHF. Written as DNA, the CDR3 is TGTGCCAGCAGTCCGGGGTCCAATTCACCCCTCCACTTT.

The J gene is TRBJ1-2, the V gene TRBV4-2, with TRBD1 as a possible D gene (5 bases). The germline V and J ends were trimmed by 2 bases and 4 bases, with 5 bases remaining between them. The V gene's germline CDR1 is LGHNA and CDR2 YNFKEQ. This CDR3 contains 12 residues. In DNA form, the CDR3 reads TGTGCCAGCAGCCAACAGGGCTATGGCTACACCTTC. Translating gives CASSQQGYGYTF.

The V gene is TRBV27, the J gene TRBJ2-5; TRBD2 agrees at 12 bases. This CDR3 comprises 15 residues. V was pared by 6 bases and J by 3 bases, with 5 bases of the junction left unmatched. Germline V gives CDR1 MNHEY, CDR2 SMNVEV (reference sequence). CDR3 region: CASRDLAGGKETQYF. The CDR3, as DNA: TGTGCCAGCAGGGATCTAGCGGGGGGGAAAGAGACCCAGTACTTC.

The chain couples TRBV28 to TRBJ1-4, with a possible D match to TRBD1 (6 bases). Trimming removed 5 bases from V and 8 bases from J, with 18 bases in between. This CDR3 is built from 15 residues. Germline V CDR1 and CDR2: MDHEN, SYDVKM. CDR3 amino acids: CASSPTPGAREKLFF. The CDR3 DNA reads TGTGCCAGCAGTCCCACCCCAGGGGCTCGGGAAAAACTGTTTTTT.